Listed below are T cell receptor beta chains from one sample, sequenced in a study of T-cell memory formation after mild COVID-19. TCRdb used MiXCR to reprocess the 5' RACE reads, holding one entry per CDR3 protein. The sample has around 340,000 distinct CDR3 sequences; around 21% are singletons. Sequenced input: PBMCs or a T cell subset sorted from them (not recorded which). The receptors stem from an adult woman who had mild COVID-19 (a few samples of this study predate the infection). Cell type and time point are not known. Each CDR3 is given with its conserved first and last residue.

TRBJ2-1,TRBV15,CATSRASGRTDF
TRBJ1-2,TRBV7-9,CASSLAGTRGYTF
NA,TRBV5-1,CASSLAPLGGPYNEQYF
TRBJ1-1,TRBV20-1,CSARVGNTEAFF
TRBJ1-1,TRBV20-1,CSASQHMNTEAFF
TRBJ2-5,TRBV12-3/TRBV12-4,CASSLKSGGAEETQYF
TRBJ1-2,TRBV12-3/TRBV12-4,CASSLGWGYTF
TRBJ1-1,TRBV4-3,CASSQDLYPGIRGEPGSGTEAFF
TRBJ2-1,TRBV9,CASSVDPGPSSYNEQFF
TRBJ2-2,TRBV6-2/TRBV6-3,CASSYPERTGELFF
TRBJ1-5,TRBV27,CASRRTGSGRNQPQHF
TRBJ1-5,TRBV29-1,CSVSRNSNQPQHF
TRBJ2-3,TRBV3-1,CASSKTGTTTDTQYF
TRBJ2-5,TRBV12-3/TRBV12-4,CASSLSQGRQETQYF
TRBJ1-1,TRBV6-2/TRBV6-3,CASRRGQTPEAFF
TRBJ2-2,TRBV24-1,CATSDPTTSGGLNTGELFF
TRBJ2-2,TRBV7-2,CASSVTGTTNTGELFF
TRBJ2-1,TRBV11-1,CASSRSGSSYNEQFF
TRBJ1-4,TRBV19,CASTQDRGFEKLFF
TRBJ2-7,TRBV10-3,CAISESTSYEQYF
TRBJ1-5,TRBV12-3/TRBV12-4,CASSFRGDQPQHF
TRBJ2-6,TRBV12-3/TRBV12-4,CASSAGWDLSGANVLTF
TRBJ1-2,TRBV9,CASKGVSNYGYTF
TRBJ2-5,TRBV20-1,CSAREGLAGEEYF
TRBJ2-1,TRBV12-3/TRBV12-4,CASSLQGKYNEQFF
TRBJ2-3,TRBV30,CAWSVEAASTDTQYF
TRBJ2-7,TRBV29-1,CSVKTGTHTYEQYF
TRBJ2-5,TRBV24-1,CATGGTEKETQYF
TRBJ2-7,TRBV4-2,CASSQEGVTPSYEQYF
TRBJ2-1,TRBV15,CATSRETSGTYNEQFF
TRBJ2-7,TRBV7-2,CASSHSLAGGRHEQYF
TRBJ2-5,TRBV4-3,CASSPELRVQLKETQYF
TRBJ1-2,TRBV5-1,CASSSGQGALFYGYTF
TRBJ1-6,TRBV7-2,CASSLVRVLLGSYNSPLHF
TRBJ2-7,TRBV19,CASSRTGTSAYYEQYF
TRBJ2-3,TRBV7-2,CASSQQGYGTDTQYF
TRBJ1-1,TRBV29-1,CSVDSRRTEAFF
TRBJ2-1,TRBV11-2,CASSLGGLAGSRVYNEQFF
TRBJ2-2,TRBV7-8,CASSSRQGWTGELFF
TRBJ2-1,TRBV9,CASSAWDRVNEQFF
TRBJ2-7,TRBV24-1,CATMVEFYEQYF
TRBJ1-2,TRBV28,CASSLVAGEGYGYTF
TRBJ2-7,TRBV27,CASSWAGKSYEQYF
TRBJ2-5,TRBV6-6,CASSYAGTNQETQYF
TRBJ2-7,TRBV24-1,CATSDRYEQYF
TRBJ1-2,TRBV12-3/TRBV12-4,CASRRDTYGYTF
TRBJ2-1,TRBV27,CASSFSRQHNEQFF
TRBJ2-7,TRBV7-2,CASSLEGAGHYEQYF
TRBJ2-3,TRBV27,CASSASGSSTDTQYF
TRBJ2-7,TRBV5-1,CASSLSWTGATYEQYF
TRBJ1-1,TRBV5-1,CASSLDRSEAFF
TRBJ1-2,TRBV7-2,CASSLRTLPYGYTF
TRBJ2-1,TRBV12-3/TRBV12-4,CASRGTGKGGEQFF
TRBJ2-7,TRBV5-4,CASSLDSGAAYEQYF
TRBJ1-1,TRBV12-3/TRBV12-4,CASRLDRVVPEAFF
TRBJ1-3,TRBV29-1,CSVGPAEPGNTIYF
TRBJ2-7,TRBV20-1,CSARDRTDETYEQYF
TRBJ1-5,TRBV5-1,CASSPGAYSNQPQHF
TRBJ2-7,TRBV7-9,CASSRSGGASYEQYF